This passage covers 6 T cell receptor beta chains from one sample sequenced in a study of monozygotic twins with cystic fibrosis. Libraries were prepared by immunoSEQ multiplex PCR; TCRdb keeps only in-frame clonotypes and omits some of them. This repertoire shows about 39,000 clones, 90% to 95% found once; its top ten account for under 0.25%. The source material was blood. These receptors all stem from a boy between 2 and 10 years old with cystic fibrosis.

The chain combines TRBV5-8 with TRBJ2-1, with 8 bases fitting TRBD1. Germline lookup yields CDR1 SGHTS and CDR2 YDEGEE. J was trimmed by 2 bases and V by 3 bases; bases with no gene match: 4. The CDR3 consists of 15 residues. The CDR3 DNA reads as TGTGCCAGCAGCTCGACAGGGGACCCCTACAATGAGCAGTTCTTC. It encodes CASSSTGDPYNEQFF. The variable domain in full, completed from reference TRBV5-8 and TRBJ2-1, reads EAGVTQSPTHLIKTRGQQATLRCSPISGHTSVYWYQQALGLGLQFLLWYDEGEERNRGNFPPRFSGRQFPNYSSELNVNALELEDSALYLCASSSTGDPYNEQFFGPGTRLTVL.

CDR3 residues: CASSQDLFTGVAFF. CDR3 nucleotides: TGCGCCAGCAGCCAAGATCTATTCACGGGGGTGGCTTTCTTT. V and J are TRBV4-3 and TRBJ1-1, with a tentative D call TRBD1 (5 bases). Trimming removed 0 bases from V and 11 bases from J, with 16 bases in between. The CDR3 is 14 residues long. The germline CDR1 and CDR2 sequences are LGHNA and YSLEER.

The rearrangement links TRBV27 to TRBJ2-1; D remains ambiguous. Per germline, CDR1 MNHEY and CDR2 SMNVEV (reference sequence). Trimming shortened V by 3 bases and J by 7 bases, and 4 bases separated the two germline ends. This CDR3 spans 11 amino acids. Here the CDR3 reads CASSFLNEQFF. CDR3 nucleotide sequence: TGTGCCAGCAGTTTCCTGAATGAGCAGTTCTTC.

The rearrangement joins TRBV19 to TRBJ1-1, with D possibly being TRBD1 (6 bases). The germline gives CDR1 LNHDA, CDR2 SQIVND (reference sequence). V was trimmed by 6 bases and J by 1 base, leaving 9 bases between them. CDR3 length: 13 amino acids. CDR3 nucleotides: TGTGCCAGTAGCCCACAGGGGAACACTGAAGCTTTCTTT. The encoded protein is CASSPQGNTEAFF.

V gene TRBV11-2 combines with J gene TRBJ1-1; D is unresolved. From germline, CDR1 is SGHAT and CDR2 FQNNGV. CDR3 length: 14 amino acids. The V end lost 2 bases, the J end lost 1 base, and 8 bases lay between the germline ends. The CDR3 protein is CASSLQSPNTEAFF. Here the CDR3 DNA reads TGTGCCAGCAGCTTACAGAGCCCGAACACTGAAGCTTTCTTT.

This sequence joins TRBV4-1 and TRBJ1-2, with D hard to call. V gave up 0 bases and J gave up 0 bases, with 11 bases separating them. Germline CDR1 reads MGHRA; CDR2 reads YSYEKL. The CDR3 contains 16 residues. The CDR3 DNA is TGCGCCAGCAGCCAAGATCCAGGTAGTTCTAACTATGGCTACACCTTC. Residues: CASSQDPGSSNYGYTF.